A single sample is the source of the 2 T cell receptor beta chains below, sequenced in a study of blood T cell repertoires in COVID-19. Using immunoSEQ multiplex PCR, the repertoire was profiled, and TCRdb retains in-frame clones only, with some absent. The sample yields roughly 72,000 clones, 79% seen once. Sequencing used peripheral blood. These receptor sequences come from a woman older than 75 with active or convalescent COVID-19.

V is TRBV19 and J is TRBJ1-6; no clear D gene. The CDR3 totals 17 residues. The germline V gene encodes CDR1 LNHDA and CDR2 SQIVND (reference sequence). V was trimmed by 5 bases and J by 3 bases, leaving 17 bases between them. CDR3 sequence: CASSPRGSQVYNSPLHF. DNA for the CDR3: TGTGCCAGTAGTCCACGTGGCAGCCAGGTCTATAATTCACCCCTCCACTTT.

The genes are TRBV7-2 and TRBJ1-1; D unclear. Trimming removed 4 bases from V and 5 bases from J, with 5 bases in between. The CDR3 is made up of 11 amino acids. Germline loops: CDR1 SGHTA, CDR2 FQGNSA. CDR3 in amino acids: CASSSRTEAFF. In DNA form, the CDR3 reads TGTGCCAGCAGCTCGAGGACTGAAGCTTTCTTT.